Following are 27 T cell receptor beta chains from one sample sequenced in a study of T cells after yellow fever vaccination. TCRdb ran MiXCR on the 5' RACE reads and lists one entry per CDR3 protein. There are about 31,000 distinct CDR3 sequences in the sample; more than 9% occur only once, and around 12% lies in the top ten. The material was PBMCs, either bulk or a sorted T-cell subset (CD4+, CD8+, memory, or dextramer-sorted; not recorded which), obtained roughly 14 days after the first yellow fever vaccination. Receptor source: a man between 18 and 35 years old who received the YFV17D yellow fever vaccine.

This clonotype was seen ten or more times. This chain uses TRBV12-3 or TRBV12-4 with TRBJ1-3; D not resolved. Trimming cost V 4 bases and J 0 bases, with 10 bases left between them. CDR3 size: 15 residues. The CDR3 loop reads CASSSVPNSGNTIYF. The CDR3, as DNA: TGTGCCAGCAGTTCGGTCCCAAACTCTGGAAACACCATATATTTT.

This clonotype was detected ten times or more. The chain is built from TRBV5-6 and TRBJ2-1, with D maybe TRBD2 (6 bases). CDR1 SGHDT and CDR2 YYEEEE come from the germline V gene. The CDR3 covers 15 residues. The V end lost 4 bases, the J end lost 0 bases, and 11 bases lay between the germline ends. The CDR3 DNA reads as TGTGCCAGCAGCGGCGGGACTCTCTCCTACAATGAGCAGTTCTTC. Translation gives CASSGGTLSYNEQFF.

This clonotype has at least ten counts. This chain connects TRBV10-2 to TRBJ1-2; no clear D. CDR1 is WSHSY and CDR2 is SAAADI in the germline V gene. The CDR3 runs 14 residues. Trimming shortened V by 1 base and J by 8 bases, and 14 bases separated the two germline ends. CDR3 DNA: TGCGCCAGCAGTGAGTGGAAAGTCCCACAGGGCTACACCTTC. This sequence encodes CASSEWKVPQGYTF.

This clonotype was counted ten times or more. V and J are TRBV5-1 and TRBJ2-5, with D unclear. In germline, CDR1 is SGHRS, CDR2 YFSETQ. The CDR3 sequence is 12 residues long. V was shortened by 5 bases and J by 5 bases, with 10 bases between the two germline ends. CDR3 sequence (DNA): TGCGCCAGCAGAATGCCTGGGGAGACCCAGTACTTC. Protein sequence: CASRMPGETQYF.

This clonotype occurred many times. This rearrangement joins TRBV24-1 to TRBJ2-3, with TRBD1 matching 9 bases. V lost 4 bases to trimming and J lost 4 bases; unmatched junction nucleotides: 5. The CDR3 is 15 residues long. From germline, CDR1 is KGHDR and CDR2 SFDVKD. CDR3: CATSEGTGIPDTQYF. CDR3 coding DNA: TGTGCCACCAGTGAGGGGACAGGGATCCCAGATACGCAGTATTTT.

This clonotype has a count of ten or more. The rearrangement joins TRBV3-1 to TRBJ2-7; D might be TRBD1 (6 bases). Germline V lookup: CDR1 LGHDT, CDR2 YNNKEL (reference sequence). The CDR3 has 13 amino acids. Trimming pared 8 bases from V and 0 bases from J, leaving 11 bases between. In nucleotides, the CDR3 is TGTGCCAGCGGGGGCCAACCCTCCTACGAGCAGTACTTC. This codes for CASGGQPSYEQYF.

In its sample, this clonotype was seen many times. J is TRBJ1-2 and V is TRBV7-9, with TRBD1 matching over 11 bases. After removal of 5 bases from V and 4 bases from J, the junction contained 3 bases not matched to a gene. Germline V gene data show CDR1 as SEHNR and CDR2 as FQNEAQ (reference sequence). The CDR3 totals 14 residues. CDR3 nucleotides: TGTGCCAGCAGCCTCGGACAGGGGGCCTATGGCTACACCTTC. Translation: CASSLGQGAYGYTF.

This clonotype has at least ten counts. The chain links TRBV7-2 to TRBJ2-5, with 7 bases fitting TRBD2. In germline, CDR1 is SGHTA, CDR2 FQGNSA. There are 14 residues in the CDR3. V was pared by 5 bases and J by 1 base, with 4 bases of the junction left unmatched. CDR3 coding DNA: TGTGCCAGCAGCAGTAGCGGGTTCCAAGAGACCCAGTACTTC. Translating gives CASSSSGFQETQYF.

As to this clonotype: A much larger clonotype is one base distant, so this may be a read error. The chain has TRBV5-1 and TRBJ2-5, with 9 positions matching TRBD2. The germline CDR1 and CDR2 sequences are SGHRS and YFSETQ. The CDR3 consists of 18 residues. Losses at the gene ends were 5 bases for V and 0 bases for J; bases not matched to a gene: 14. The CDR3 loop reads CASSSGTSRGSYQETQYF. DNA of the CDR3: TGCGCCAGCAGTTCAGGGACTAGCCGGGGGTCGTACCAAGAGACCCAGTACTTC.

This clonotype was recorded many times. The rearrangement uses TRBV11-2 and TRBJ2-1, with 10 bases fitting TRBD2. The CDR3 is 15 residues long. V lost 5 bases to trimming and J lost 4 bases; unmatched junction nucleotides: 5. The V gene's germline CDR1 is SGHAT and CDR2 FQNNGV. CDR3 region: CASSPSGGAYNEQFF. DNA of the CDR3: TGTGCCAGCAGCCCCAGCGGGGGGGCTTACAATGAGCAGTTCTTC.

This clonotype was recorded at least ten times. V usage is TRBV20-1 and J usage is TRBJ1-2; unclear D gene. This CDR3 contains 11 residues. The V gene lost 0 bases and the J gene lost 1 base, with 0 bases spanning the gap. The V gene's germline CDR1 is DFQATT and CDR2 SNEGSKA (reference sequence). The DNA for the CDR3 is TGCAGTGCTAGAGATAACTATGGCTACACCTTC. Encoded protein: CSARDNYGYTF.

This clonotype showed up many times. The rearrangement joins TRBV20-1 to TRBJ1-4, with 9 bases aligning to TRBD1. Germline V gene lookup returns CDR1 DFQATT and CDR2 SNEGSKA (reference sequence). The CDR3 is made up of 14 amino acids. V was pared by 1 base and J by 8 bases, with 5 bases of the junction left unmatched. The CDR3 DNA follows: TGCAGTGCTAGAGCGACCGACAGGGGGGAAAAACTGTTTTTT. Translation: CSARATDRGEKLFF.

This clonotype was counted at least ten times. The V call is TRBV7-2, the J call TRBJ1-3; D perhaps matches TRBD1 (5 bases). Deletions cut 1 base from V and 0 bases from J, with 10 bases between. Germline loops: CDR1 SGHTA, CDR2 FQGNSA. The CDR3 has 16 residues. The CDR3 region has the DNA TGTGCCAGCAGCTTAGAAGGGGCAAACTCTGGAAACACCATATATTTT. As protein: CASSLEGANSGNTIYF.

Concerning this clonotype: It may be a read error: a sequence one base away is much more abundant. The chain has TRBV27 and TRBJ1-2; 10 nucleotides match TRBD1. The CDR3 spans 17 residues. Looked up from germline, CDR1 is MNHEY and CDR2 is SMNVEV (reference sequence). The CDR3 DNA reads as TGTCCCAGCAGTCCAGGGACAGGGGTCCCTCCTTTCTATGGCTACACCTTC. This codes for CPSSPGTGVPPFYGYTF.

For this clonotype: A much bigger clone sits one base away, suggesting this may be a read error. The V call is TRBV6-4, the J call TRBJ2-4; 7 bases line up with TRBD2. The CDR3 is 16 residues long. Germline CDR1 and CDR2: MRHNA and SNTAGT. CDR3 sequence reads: CDSSAEAGLAKNIQYF. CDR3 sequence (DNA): TGTGACAGCAGTGCTGAAGCGGGGTTAGCCAAAAACATTCAGTACTTC.

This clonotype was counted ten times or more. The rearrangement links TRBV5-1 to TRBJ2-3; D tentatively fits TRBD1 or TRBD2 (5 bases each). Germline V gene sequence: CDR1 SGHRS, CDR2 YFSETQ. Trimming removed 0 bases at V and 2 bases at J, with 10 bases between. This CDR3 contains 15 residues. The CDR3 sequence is CASSLAGATTDTQYF. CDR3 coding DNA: TGCGCCAGCAGCTTGGCCGGGGCGACCACAGATACGCAGTATTTT. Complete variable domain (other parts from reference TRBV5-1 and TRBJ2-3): KAGVTQTPRYLIKTRGQQVTLSCSPISGHRSVSWYQQTPGQGLQFLFEYFSETQRNKGNFPGRFSGRQFSNSRSEMNVSTLELGDSALYLCASSLAGATTDTQYFGPGTRLTVL.

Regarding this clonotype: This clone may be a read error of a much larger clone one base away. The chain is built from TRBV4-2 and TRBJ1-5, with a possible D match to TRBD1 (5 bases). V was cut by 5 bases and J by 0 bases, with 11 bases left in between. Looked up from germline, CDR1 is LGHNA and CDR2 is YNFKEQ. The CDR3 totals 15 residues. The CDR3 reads CASSSQVASNQPQHF. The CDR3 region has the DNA TGTGCCAGCAGCTCACAGGTGGCTAGCAATCAGCCCCAGCATTTT.

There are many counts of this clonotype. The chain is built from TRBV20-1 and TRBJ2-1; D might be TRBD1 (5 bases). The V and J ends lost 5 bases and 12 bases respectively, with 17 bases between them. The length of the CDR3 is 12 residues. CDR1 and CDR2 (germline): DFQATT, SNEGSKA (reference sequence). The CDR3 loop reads CSASQPTGGQFF. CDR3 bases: TGCAGTGCTTCTCAGCCTACAGGTGGGCAGTTCTTC.

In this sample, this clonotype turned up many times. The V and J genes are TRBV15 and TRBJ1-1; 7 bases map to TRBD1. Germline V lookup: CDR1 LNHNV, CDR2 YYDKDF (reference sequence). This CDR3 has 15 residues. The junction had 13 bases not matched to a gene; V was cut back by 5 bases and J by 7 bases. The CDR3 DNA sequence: TGTGCCACCAGCCAAGATAGACAGGGCGAAGATGAAGCTTTCTTT. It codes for CATSQDRQGEDEAFF. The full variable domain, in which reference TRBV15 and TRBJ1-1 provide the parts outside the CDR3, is DAMVIQNPRYQVTQFGKPVTLSCSQTLNHNVMYWYQQKSSQAPKLLFHYYDKDFNNEADTPDNFQSRRPNTSFCFLDIRSPGLGDTAMYLCATSQDRQGEDEAFFGQGTRLTVV.

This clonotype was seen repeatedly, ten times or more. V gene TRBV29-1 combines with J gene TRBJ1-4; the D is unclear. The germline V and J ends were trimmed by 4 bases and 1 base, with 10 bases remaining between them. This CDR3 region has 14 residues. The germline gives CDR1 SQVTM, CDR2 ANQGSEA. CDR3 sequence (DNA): TGCAGCGTTGGTGACCCTGAAACTAATGAAAAACTGTTTTTT. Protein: CSVGDPETNEKLFF.

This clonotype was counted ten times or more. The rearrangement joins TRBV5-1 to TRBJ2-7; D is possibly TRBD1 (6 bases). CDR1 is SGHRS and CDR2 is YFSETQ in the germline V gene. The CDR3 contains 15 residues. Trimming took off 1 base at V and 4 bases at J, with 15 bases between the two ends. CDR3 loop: CASSLYPGARYEQYF. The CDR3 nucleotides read TGCGCCAGCAGCTTGTACCCAGGGGCGAGATACGAGCAGTACTTC.

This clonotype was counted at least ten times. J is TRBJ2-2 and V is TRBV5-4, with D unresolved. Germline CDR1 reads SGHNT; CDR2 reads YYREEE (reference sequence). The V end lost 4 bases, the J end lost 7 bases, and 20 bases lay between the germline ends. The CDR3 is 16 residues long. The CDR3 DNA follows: TGTGCCAGCAGCACACAACAGCCCCTTGGTGTCGGGGAGCTGTTTTTT. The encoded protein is CASSTQQPLGVGELFF.

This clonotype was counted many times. The CDR3 DNA sequence: TGTGCCAGCAGCTCGCCCGGGTTCGACTATGGCTACACCTTC. Amino acid sequence: CASSSPGFDYGYTF. The rearrangement joins TRBV5-5 to TRBJ1-2; D remains unclear. Germline V lookup: CDR1 SGHKS, CDR2 YYEKEE (reference sequence). This CDR3 comprises 14 residues. V lost 3 bases to trimming and J lost 3 bases, with 12 bases between them.

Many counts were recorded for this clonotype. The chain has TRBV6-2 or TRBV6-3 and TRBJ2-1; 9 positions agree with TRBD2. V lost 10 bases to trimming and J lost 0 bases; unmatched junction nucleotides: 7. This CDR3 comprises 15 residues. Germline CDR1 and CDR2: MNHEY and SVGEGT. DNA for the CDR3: TGTGCCACGGGCGGGGGGGCCTTCTCCTACAATGAGCAGTTCTTC. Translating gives CATGGGAFSYNEQFF.

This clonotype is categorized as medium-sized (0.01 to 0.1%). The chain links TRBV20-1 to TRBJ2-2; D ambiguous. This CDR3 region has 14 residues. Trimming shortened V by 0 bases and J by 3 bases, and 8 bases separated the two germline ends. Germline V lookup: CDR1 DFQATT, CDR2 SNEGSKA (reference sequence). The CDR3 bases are TGCAGTGCTAGAGATGCTAGATACACCGGGGAGCTGTTTTTT. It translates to CSARDARYTGELFF.

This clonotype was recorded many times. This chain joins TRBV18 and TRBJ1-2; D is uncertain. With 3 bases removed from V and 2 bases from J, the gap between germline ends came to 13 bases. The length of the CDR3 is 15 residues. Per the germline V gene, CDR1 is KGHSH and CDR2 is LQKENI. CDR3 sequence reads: CASSPPMMPNYGYTF. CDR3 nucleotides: TGTGCCAGCTCACCTCCGATGATGCCCAACTATGGCTACACCTTC.

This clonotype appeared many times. The CDR3 sequence: CASSLRRAGANVLTF. DNA of the CDR3: TGTGCCAGCAGTTTACGCAGGGCTGGGGCCAACGTCCTGACTTTC. This sequence joins TRBV12-3 or TRBV12-4 and TRBJ2-6; possible D gene TRBD1, 5 bases. The CDR3 length is 15 residues. The ends were cut back, 2 bases at V and 2 bases at J, with 7 bases in the middle.